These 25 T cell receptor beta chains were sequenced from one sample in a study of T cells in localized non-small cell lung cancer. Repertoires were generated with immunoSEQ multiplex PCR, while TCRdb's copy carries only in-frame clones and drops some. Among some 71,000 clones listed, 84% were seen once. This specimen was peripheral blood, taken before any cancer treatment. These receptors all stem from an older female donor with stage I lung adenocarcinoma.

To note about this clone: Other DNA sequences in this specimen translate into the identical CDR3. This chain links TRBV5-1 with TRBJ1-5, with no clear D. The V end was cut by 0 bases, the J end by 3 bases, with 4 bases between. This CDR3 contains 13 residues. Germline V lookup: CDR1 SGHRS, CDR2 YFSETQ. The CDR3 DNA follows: TGCGCCAGCAGCTTGGATCCCAATCAGCCCCAGCATTTT. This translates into CASSLDPNQPQHF.

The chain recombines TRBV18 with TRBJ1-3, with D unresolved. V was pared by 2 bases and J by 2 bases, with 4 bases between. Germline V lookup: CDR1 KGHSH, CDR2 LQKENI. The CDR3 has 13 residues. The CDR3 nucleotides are TGTGCCAGCTCACCAGGGCCTGGAAACACCATATATTTT. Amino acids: CASSPGPGNTIYF.

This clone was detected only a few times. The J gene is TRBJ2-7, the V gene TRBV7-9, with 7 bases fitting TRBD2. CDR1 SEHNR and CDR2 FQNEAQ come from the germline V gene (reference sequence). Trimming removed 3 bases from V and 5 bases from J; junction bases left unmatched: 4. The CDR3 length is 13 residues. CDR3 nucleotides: TGTGCCAGCAGCTTTCCCCGGGGGGACGAGCAGTACTTC. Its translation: CASSFPRGDEQYF.

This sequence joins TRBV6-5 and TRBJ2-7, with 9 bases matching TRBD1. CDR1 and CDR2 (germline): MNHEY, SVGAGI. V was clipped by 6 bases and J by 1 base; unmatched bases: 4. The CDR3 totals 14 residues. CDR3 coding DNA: TGTGCCAGCAGACGCGGACAGGGGTCCTACGAGCAGTACTTC. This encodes CASRRGQGSYEQYF.

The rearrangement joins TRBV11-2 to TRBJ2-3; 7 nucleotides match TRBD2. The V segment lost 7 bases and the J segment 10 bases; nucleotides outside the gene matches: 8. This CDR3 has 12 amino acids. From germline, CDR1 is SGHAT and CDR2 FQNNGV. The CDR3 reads CASTPLGGSQYF. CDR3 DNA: TGTGCCAGCACCCCACTGGGGGGGTCGCAGTATTTT.

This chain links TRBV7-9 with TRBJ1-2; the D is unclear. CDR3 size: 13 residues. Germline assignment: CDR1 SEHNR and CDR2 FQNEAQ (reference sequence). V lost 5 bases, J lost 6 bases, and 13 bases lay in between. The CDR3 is CASSIREEDGYTF. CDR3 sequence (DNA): TGTGCCAGCAGCATTAGGGAGGAGGATGGCTACACCTTC.

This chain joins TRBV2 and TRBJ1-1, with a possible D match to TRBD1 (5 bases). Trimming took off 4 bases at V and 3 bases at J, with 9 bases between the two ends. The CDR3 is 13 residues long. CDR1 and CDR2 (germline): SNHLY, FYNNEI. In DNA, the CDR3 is TGTGCCAGCAGTGTTGGCAGGGACACTGAAGCTTTCTTT. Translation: CASSVGRDTEAFF.

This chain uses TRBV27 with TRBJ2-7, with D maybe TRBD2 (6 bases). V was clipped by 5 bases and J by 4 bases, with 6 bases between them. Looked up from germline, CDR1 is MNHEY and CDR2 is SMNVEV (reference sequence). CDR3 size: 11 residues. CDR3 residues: CASSRGYEQYF. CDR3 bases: TGTGCCAGCAGTCGGGGGTACGAGCAGTACTTC.

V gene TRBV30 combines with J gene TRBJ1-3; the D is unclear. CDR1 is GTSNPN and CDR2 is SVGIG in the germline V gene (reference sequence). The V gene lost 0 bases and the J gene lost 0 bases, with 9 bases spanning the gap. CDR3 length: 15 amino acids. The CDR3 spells CAWSVRSISGNTIYF. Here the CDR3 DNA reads TGTGCCTGGAGTGTACGGAGTATCTCTGGAAACACCATATATTTT.

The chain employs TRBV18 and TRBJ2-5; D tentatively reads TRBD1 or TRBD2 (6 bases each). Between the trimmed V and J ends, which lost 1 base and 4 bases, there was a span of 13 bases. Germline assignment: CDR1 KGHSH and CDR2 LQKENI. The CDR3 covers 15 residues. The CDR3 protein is CASSPRPGAIETQYF. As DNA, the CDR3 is TGTGCCAGCTCACCACGGCCGGGGGCCATAGAGACCCAGTACTTC.

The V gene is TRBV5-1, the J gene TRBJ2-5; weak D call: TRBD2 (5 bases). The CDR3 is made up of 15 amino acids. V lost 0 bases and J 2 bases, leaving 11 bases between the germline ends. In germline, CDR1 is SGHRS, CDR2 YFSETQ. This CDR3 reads CASSLGPAGQETQYF. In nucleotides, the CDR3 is TGCGCCAGCAGCTTGGGCCCGGCGGGTCAAGAGACCCAGTACTTC.

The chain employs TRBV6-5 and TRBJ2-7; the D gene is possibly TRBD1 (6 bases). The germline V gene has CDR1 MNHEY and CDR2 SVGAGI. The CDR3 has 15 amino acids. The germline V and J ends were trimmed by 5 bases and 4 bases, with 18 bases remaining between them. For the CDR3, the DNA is TGTGCCAGCAGTCCCAGGGGTAAGCTCTCTTACGAGCAGTACTTC. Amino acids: CASSPRGKLSYEQYF.

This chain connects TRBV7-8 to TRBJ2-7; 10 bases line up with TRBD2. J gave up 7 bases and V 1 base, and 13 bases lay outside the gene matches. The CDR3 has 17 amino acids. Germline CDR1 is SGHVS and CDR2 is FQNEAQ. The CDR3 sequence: CASSLGLASGGLGEQYF. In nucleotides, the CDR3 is TGTGCCAGCAGCTTAGGATTGGCTAGCGGGGGTCTTGGGGAGCAGTACTTC.

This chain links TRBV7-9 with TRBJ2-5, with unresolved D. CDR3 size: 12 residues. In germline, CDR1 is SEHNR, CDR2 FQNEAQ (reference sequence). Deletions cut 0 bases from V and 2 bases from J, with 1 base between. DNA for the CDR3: TGTGCCAGCAGCTTAGCGCAAGAGACCCAGTACTTC. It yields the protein CASSLAQETQYF.

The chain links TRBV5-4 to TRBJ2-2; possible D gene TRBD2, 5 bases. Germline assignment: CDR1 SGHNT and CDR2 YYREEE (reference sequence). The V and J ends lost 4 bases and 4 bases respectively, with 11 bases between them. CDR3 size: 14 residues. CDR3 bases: TGTGCCAGCAGCCCCGGGGTCCCCACCGGGGAGCTGTTTTTT. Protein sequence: CASSPGVPTGELFF. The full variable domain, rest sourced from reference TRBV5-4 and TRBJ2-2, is ETGVTQSPTHLIKTRGQQVTLRCSSQSGHNTVSWYQQALGQGPQFIFQYYREEENGRGNFPPRFSGLQFPNYSSELNVNALELDDSALYLCASSPGVPTGELFFGEGSRLTVL.

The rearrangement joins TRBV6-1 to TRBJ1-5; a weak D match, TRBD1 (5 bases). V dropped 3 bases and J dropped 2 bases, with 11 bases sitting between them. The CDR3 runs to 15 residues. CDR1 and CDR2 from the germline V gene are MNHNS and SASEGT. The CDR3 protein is CASSESLQGNQPQHF. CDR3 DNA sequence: TGTGCCAGCAGTGAGTCCCTACAGGGCAATCAGCCCCAGCATTTT.

CDR3 residues: CASSLTDWGRGNTEAFF. DNA of the CDR3: TGTGCCAGCAGCTTAACTGATTGGGGCAGGGGGAACACTGAAGCTTTCTTT. V gene TRBV7-9 combines with J gene TRBJ1-1; tentative D call: TRBD1 (6 bases). Trimming cost V 2 bases and J 1 base, with 17 bases left between them. The CDR3 covers 17 residues. Germline V gene sequence: CDR1 SEHNR, CDR2 FQNEAQ (reference sequence).

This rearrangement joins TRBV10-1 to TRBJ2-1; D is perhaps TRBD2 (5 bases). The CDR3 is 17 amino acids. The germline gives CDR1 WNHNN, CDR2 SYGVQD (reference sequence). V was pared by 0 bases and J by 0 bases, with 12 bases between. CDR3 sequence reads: CASSESQRLGSYNEQFF. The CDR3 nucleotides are TGCGCCAGCAGTGAGTCCCAGCGGTTGGGCTCCTACAATGAGCAGTTCTTC.

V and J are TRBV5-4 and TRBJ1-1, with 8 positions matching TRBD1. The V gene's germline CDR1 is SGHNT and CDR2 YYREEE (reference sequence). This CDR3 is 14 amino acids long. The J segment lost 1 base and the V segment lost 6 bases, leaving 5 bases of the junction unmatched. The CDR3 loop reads CASIRTGTNTEAFF. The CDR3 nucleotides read TGTGCCAGCATCAGGACAGGGACGAACACTGAAGCTTTCTTT.

Here the CDR3 reads CASSIDGGFYNEQFF. CDR3 nucleotides: TGTGCCAGTAGTATAGATGGCGGATTCTACAATGAGCAGTTCTTC. V and J are TRBV19 and TRBJ2-1; D gene unclear. Per the germline V gene, CDR1 is LNHDA and CDR2 is SQIVND (reference sequence). V gave up 0 bases and J gave up 3 bases, with 9 bases separating them. The CDR3 consists of 15 residues.

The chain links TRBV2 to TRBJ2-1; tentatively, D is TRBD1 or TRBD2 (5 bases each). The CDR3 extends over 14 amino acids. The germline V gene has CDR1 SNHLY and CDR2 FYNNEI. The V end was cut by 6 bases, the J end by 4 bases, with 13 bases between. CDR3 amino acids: CASRGPSGYNEQFF. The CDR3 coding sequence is TGTGCCAGCAGGGGACCTTCTGGGTACAATGAGCAGTTCTTC.

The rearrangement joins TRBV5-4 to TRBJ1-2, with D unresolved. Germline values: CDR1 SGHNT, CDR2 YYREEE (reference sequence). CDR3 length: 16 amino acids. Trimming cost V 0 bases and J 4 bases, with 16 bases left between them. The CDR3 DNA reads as TGTGCCAGCAGCTTGGTGGGTCACCTAAACCCCTATGGCTACACCTTC. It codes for CASSLVGHLNPYGYTF. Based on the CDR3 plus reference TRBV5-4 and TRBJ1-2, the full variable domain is ETGVTQSPTHLIKTRGQQVTLRCSSQSGHNTVSWYQQALGQGPQFIFQYYREEENGRGNFPPRFSGLQFPNYSSELNVNALELDDSALYLCASSLVGHLNPYGYTFGSGTRLTVV.

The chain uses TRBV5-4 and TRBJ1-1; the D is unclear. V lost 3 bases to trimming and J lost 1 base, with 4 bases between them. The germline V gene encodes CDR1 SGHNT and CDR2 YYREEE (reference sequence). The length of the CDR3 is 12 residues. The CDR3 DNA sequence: TGTGCCAGCAGCTCACAGAACACTGAAGCTTTCTTT. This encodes CASSSQNTEAFF.

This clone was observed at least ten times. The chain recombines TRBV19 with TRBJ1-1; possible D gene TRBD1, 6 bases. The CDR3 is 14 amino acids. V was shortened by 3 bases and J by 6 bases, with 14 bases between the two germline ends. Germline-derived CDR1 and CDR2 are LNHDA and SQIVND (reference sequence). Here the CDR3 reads CASSINSGVSEAFF. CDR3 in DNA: TGTGCCAGTAGTATTAACTCAGGGGTATCTGAAGCTTTCTTT.

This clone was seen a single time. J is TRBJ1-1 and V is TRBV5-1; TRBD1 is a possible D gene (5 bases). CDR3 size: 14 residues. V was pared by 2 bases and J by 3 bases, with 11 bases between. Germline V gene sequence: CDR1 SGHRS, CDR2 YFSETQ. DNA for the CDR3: TGCGCCAGCAGCTTTCGGGACGGACACACTGAAGCTTTCTTT. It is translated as CASSFRDGHTEAFF.